This TCR beta chain was identified in a study of TIL therapy for anti-PD-1-resistant metastatic lung cancer. Study-wide background: Tumors had a median PD-L1 proportion score of around 6.4%. Most patients had lung adenocarcinoma; a few tumors were EGFR-mutant, two ALK-rearranged; half smoked currently or formerly. Study observations and caveats: Patients were highly selected, enriched for treatment-naive, never-smoker and oncogene-addicted cases.

The libraries were made with immunoSEQ v3. Libraries were sequenced to 2 million to 2.5 million read pairs (survey) or roughly 4.5-6 million (deep). Clones were sequenced by immunoSEQ multiplex PCR, and TCRdb holds only the in-frame ones, with some missing. Altogether 54,000 or so clones are present, 80% to 90% being singletons, with the ten largest covering 2.5% to 3%. As for this clone: What it binds is unknown.

The time point: pre-treatment sample, taken before nivolumab and TIL therapy. CDR3 length equals 13 residues. With 7 bases removed from V and 4 bases from J, the gap between germline ends came to 11 bases. CDR1 is SEHNR, CDR2 FQNEAQ, per germline (reference sequence). The genes are TRBV7-9 and TRBJ1-3, with D uncertain. The material was blood, obtained at baseline. The receptor's source is a person aged 25-80 years with non-small cell lung cancer. CDR3 coding DNA: TGTGCCAGCATCCTAACCCCGGGAAACACCATATATTTT. The encoded protein is CASILTPGNTIYF.